Listed below are T cell receptor beta chains from one sample, sequenced in a study of blood T cell repertoires in COVID-19. Produced via immunoSEQ multiplex PCR; TCRdb's table is partial and in-frame only. The table lists roughly 240,000 clones, around 90% of them singletons. Sequenced input: PBMCs or T cells enriched from blood (not recorded which). The source is a man aged 50-60 years who had been exposed to COVID-19. The CDR3 runs from the conserved cysteine through the conserved F or W. D genes are given only for firm matches. Where a row states a size, it is once, few, many or the class of an expanded clone; other rows omit it.

V	D	J	size	DNA	CDR3
TRBV18	-	TRBJ1-2	once	TGTGCCAGCTCACCATCCTGGCAGGGGAACTATGGCTACACCTTC	CASSPSWQGNYGYTF
TRBV9	-	TRBJ1-5	once	TGTGCCAGCAGCGTAGATACAGGAGCCAATCAGCCCCAGCATTTT	CASSVDTGANQPQHF
TRBV9	-	TRBJ1-6	-	TGTGCCAGCAGCGTTCGGGGTGGGACCTATAATTCACCCCTCCACTTT	CASSVRGGTYNSPLHF
TRBV5-1	-	TRBJ1-1	-	TGCGCCAGCAGCTTGGCGAGTCGACTCTCAGTAGAAACAGCTTTCTTT	CASSLASRLSVETAFF
TRBV7-2	TRBD1	TRBJ1-2	once	TGTGCCAGCAGCCCGGACAGGGTTTTTCGTAACAATGGCTACACCTTC	CASSPDRVFRNNGYTF
TRBV24-1	TRBD1	TRBJ2-1	-	TGTGCCACCAGTGGCGGACAGGGGAACTACAATGAGCAGTTCTTC	CATSGGQGNYNEQFF
TRBV18	-	TRBJ2-1	once	TGTGCCAGCTCACCCCTGGCGGGGAGCTCCTACAATGAGCAGTTCTTC	CASSPLAGSSYNEQFF
TRBV3-1/TRBV3-2	-	TRBJ1-6	-	TGTGCCAGCAGCCCCTTCGGGGGGGATTCACCCCTCCACTTT	CASSPFGGDSPLHF
TRBV4-2	-	TRBJ2-5	-	TGTGCCAGCAGCCAAGAAGTAGAGGGCCTCGGGCTTTTACAGTACTTC	CASSQEVEGLGLLQYF
TRBV28	TRBD1	TRBJ1-5	-	TGTGCCAGCAGTTTATTTTATATGGGACAGAACAGCAATCAGCCCCAGCATTTT	CASSLFYMGQNSNQPQHF
TRBV9	TRBD1	TRBJ1-2	-	TGTGCCAGCAGCGCAGACAGGGGTGACTATGGCTACACCTTC	CASSADRGDYGYTF
TRBV19	-	TRBJ2-7	-	TGTGCCAGTAGTTATCGTCCCGCCACTCATCCCTACGAGCAGTACTTC	CASSYRPATHPYEQYF
TRBV5-1	-	TRBJ1-3	once	TGCGCCAGCAGCTTGGCGAGCCGAACTGGAAACACCATATATTTT	CASSLASRTGNTIYF
TRBV28	TRBD1	TRBJ1-5	-	TGTGCCAGCAGTTTGCTTTTACAGGGGTATCAGCCCCAGCATTTT	CASSLLLQGYQPQHF
TRBV3-1/TRBV3-2	-	TRBJ2-3	few	TGTGCCAGCAGGAGGGCGAAGAACACAGATACGCAGTATTTT	CASRRAKNTDTQYF